This T cell receptor (beta chain) was sequenced in a study of blood T cell repertoires in COVID-19. For the study at large: The study drew acute and convalescent COVID-19 samples from the United States, Italy and Spain.

This CDR3 is built from 15 residues. Trimming removed 6 bases at V and 5 bases at J, with 19 bases between. CDR1 MDHEN and CDR2 SYDVKM come from the germline V gene. As processed by the authors: Reference gene primer amplification gave nucleated cell count estimates. Assay used: immunoSEQ multiplex PCR; TCRdb lists only in-frame clones, some missing. V and J calls and clone size come straight from that table; D and trimming were deduced from the DNA. The table includes approximately 100,000 clones, 81% detected once. The source is a woman older than 75 with acute or convalescent COVID-19. Input material: peripheral blood. The V call is TRBV28, the J call TRBJ1-1, with D tentatively TRBD1 (5 bases). CDR3 DNA sequence: TGTGCCAGCAGAATGGGGCAGGTGAGAAGGACTGAAGCTTTCTTT. This codes for CASRMGQVRRTEAFF. Complete variable domain (other parts from reference TRBV28 and TRBJ1-1): DVKVTQSSRYLVKRTGEKVFLECVQDMDHENMFWYRQDPGLGLRLIYFSYDVKMKEKGDIPEGYSVSREKKERFSLILESASTNQTSMYLCASRMGQVRRTEAFFGQGTRLTVV.